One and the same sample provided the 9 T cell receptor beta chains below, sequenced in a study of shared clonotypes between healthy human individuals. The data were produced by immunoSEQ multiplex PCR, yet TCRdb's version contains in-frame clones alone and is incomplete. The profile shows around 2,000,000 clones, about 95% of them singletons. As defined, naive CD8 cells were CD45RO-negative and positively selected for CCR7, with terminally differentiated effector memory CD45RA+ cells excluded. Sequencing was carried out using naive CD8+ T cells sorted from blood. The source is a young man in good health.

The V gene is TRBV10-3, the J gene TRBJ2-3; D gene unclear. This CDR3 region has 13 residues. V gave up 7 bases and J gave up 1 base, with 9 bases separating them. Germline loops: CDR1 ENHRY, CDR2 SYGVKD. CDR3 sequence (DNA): TGTGCCATCAATAACGTGGGCACAGATACGCAGTATTTT. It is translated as CAINNVGTDTQYF.

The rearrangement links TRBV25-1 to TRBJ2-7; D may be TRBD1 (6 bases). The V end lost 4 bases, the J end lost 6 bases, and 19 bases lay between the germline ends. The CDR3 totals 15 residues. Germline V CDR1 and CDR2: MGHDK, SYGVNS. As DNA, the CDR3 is TGTGCCAGCAGTGCAATAACAGGGTTTTCTGCCGAGCAGTACTTC. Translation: CASSAITGFSAEQYF.

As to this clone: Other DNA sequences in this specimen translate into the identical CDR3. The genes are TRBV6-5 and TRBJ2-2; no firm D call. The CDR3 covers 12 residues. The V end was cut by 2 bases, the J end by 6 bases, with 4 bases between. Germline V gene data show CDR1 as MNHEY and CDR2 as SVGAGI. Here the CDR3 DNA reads TGTGCCAGCAGTTACGTTCCCGGGGAGCTGTTTTTT. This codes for CASSYVPGELFF.

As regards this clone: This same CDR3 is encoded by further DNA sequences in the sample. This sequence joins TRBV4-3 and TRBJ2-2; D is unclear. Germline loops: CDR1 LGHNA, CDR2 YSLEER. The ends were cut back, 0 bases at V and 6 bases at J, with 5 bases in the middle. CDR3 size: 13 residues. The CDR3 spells CASSQDSAGELFF. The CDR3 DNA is TGCGCCAGCAGCCAAGACTCAGCCGGGGAGCTGTTTTTT.

The CDR3 coding sequence is TGTGCCAGCGCCTCTGGGGCAGTCAATCAGCCCCAGCATTTT. It is translated as CASASGAVNQPQHF. This chain links TRBV27 with TRBJ1-5; the D gene is possibly TRBD1 (5 bases). The CDR3 sequence is 14 residues long. V gave up 8 bases and J gave up 3 bases, with 14 bases separating them. Germline CDR1 reads MNHEY; CDR2 reads SMNVEV (reference sequence).

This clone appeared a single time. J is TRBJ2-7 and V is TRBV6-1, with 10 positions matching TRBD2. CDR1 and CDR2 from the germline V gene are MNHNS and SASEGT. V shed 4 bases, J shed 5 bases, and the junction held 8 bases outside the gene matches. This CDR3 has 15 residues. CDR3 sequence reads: CASSGGAGGKDEQYF. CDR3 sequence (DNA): TGTGCCAGCAGTGGGGGAGCGGGAGGGAAGGACGAGCAGTACTTC.

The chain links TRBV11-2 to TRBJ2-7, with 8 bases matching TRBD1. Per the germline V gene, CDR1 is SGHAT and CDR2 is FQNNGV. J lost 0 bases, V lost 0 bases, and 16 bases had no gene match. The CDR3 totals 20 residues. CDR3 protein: CASSLESGDRYRRVSYEQYF. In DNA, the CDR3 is TGTGCCAGCAGCTTAGAGTCAGGGGACAGGTACCGACGAGTCTCCTACGAGCAGTACTTC.

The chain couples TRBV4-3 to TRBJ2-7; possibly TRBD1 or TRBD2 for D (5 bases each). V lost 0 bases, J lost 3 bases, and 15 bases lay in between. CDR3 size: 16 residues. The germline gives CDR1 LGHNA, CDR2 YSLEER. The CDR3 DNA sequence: TGCGCCAGCAGCCAAGAGATATGGGACGGGTACTACGAGCAGTACTTC. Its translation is CASSQEIWDGYYEQYF.

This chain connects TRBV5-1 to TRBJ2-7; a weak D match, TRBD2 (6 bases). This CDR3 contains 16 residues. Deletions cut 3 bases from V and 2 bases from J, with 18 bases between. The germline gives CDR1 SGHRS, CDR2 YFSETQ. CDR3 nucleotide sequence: TGCGCCAGCAGCTCCGCCTTTGGGACTGGGGCCTACGAGCAGTACTTC. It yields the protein CASSSAFGTGAYEQYF.